The present T cell receptor (beta chain) was sequenced within a study of blood T cell repertoires in COVID-19. Study overall: Acute and convalescent COVID-19 samples came from the United States, Italy and Spain. Nucleic acid was either cDNA or gDNA, and it came from T cells, B-cell-depleted T cells, or PBMCs.

This CDR3 is 16 amino acids long. V dropped 2 bases and J dropped 3 bases, with 17 bases sitting between them. Germline CDR1 reads MNHNS; CDR2 reads SASEGT. As originally analysed: Amplification with reference gene primers provided the estimates of nucleated cell counts. Here immunoSEQ multiplex PCR was the method, and the copy in TCRdb shows in-frame clones only, minus some. Clone size and V and J calls were adopted from that table, with D and trimming inferred from the DNA. This table holds 190,000 or so clones, around 80% found once. The V call is TRBV6-1, the J call TRBJ2-7; D possibly corresponds to TRBD1 (5 bases). The receptor comes from a woman of 80 years or more with active or convalescent COVID-19. The sample taken for sequencing was peripheral blood. CDR3 nucleotides: TGTGCCAGCAGTGAACAATCGGCGGTAAGGGGCTACGAGCAGTACTTC. Translated: CASSEQSAVRGYEQYF.